These 26 T cell receptor beta chains were sequenced from one sample in a study of cytomegalovirus exposure and HLA in healthy donors. PCR amplification relied on 60 Vbeta primers (plus 13 Jbeta primers). Some clones are missing from TCRdb's copy, which holds only in-frame ones; the method was immunoSEQ multiplex PCR. Its table records around 76,000 clones. Sequencing input: PBMCs. These receptors all come from an older woman in good health and CMV-seronegative.

J is TRBJ1-2 and V is TRBV6-1, with D perhaps matching TRBD1 (5 bases). Trimming left V 6 bases short and J 6 bases short, with 20 bases between. The length of the CDR3 is 15 residues. The germline V gene encodes CDR1 MNHNS and CDR2 SASEGT. CDR3 protein: CASRDTGRVINGYTF. For the CDR3, the DNA is TGTGCCAGCAGGGACACTGGCAGGGTTATCAATGGCTACACCTTC.

This rearrangement joins TRBV4-1 to TRBJ1-2; D not resolved. CDR3 length equals 17 residues. The V gene's germline CDR1 is MGHRA and CDR2 YSYEKL. The V and J ends lost 2 bases and 7 bases respectively, with 23 bases between them. This CDR3 reads CASSQWALGSQPRGYTF. The CDR3 region has the DNA TGCGCCAGCAGCCAATGGGCTCTTGGCAGCCAACCTCGTGGCTACACCTTC.

The CDR3 nucleotides read TGCGCCAGCAGCGAAGGGACAGGGGCCACCGGGGAGCTGTTTTTT. Residues: CASSEGTGATGELFF. This rearrangement joins TRBV5-1 to TRBJ2-2, with 10 positions matching TRBD1. This CDR3 is 15 amino acids long. CDR1 is SGHRS and CDR2 is YFSETQ in the germline V gene. The V segment lost 4 bases and the J segment 4 bases; nucleotides outside the gene matches: 4.

The chain is built from TRBV5-1 and TRBJ1-2; the match to TRBD1 covers 7 bases. Trimming cost V 4 bases and J 4 bases; bases outside gene matches: 25. This CDR3 is built from 20 residues. Per germline, CDR1 SGHRS and CDR2 YFSETQ. The DNA for the CDR3 is TGCGCCAGCAGCCGGAAGGAAAACAGGGGCGCGGGGGGTTTCGGCTATGGCTACACCTTC. Translating it yields CASSRKENRGAGGFGYGYTF.

The CDR3 here is CARRGPLPLSGANVLTF. The CDR3 DNA follows: TGTGCCAGGAGGGGGCCTCTACCCCTCTCTGGGGCCAACGTCCTGACTTTC. This chain links TRBV21-1 with TRBJ2-6; TRBD1 reflects the table's D call only, with no check against the DNA. TRBV21-1 is listed as a pseudogene. The CDR3 contains 17 residues.

J is TRBJ1-2 and V is TRBV9; 9 nucleotides align to TRBD1. CDR1 is SGDLS and CDR2 is YYNGEE in the germline V gene. The CDR3 has 14 residues. V lost 7 bases and J lost 7; bases outside the gene matches: 11. The CDR3 region has the DNA TGTGCCAGCCACAGGGGGCGAGTGGATGGTGGCTACACCTTC. This encodes CASHRGRVDGGYTF.

The chain combines TRBV10-3 with TRBJ2-3, with 8 positions matching TRBD1. V dropped 7 bases and J dropped 0; count of bases not matched to a gene: 6. In germline, CDR1 is ENHRY, CDR2 SYGVKD. The CDR3 extends over 15 amino acids. CDR3 bases: TGTGCCATCACCTCGGACAGGGCGAGCACAGATACGCAGTATTTT. It specifies CAITSDRASTDTQYF.

The gene calls are TRBV18 and TRBJ1-2, with TRBD1 as a possible D gene (6 bases). With 3 bases removed from V and 8 bases from J, the gap between germline ends came to 7 bases. Looked up from germline, CDR1 is KGHSH and CDR2 is LQKENI. The CDR3 spans 11 residues. This CDR3 reads CASSPGQGYTF. The CDR3 region has the DNA TGTGCCAGCTCACCCGGACAGGGCTACACCTTC.

The chain couples TRBV1 to TRBJ1-1; the D call TRBD1 from the table was never checked on the DNA. TRBV1 is an annotated pseudogene. The CDR3 is 13 residues long. The CDR3 loop reads CTRGTGSNTEAFF. CDR3 nucleotides: TGCACCAGGGGGACAGGATCGAACACTGAAGCTTTCTTT.

The chain carries TRBV4-2 and TRBJ2-1; D gene ambiguous. Germline V lookup: CDR1 LGHNA, CDR2 YNFKEQ. V gave up 0 bases and J gave up 4 bases, with 13 bases separating them. The CDR3 is 16 residues long. CDR3 residues: CASSQEKSGVYNEQFF. The CDR3 DNA reads as TGTGCCAGCAGCCAAGAAAAAAGTGGAGTTTACAATGAGCAGTTCTTC.

For the CDR3, the DNA is TGTGCCAGCAGCCCACAGGACAGCCGCACAGATACGCAGTATTTT. Protein: CASSPQDSRTDTQYF. The V and J genes are TRBV7-9 and TRBJ2-3; D is possibly TRBD1 (6 bases). The V gene's germline CDR1 is SEHNR and CDR2 FQNEAQ (reference sequence). V dropped 5 bases and J dropped 1 base, with 13 bases sitting between them. The CDR3 runs 15 residues. Together with reference TRBV7-9 and TRBJ2-3, the CDR3 gives the full variable domain: DTGVSQNPRHKITKRGQNVTFRCDPISEHNRLYWYRQTLGQGPEFLTYFQNEAQLEKSRLLSDRFSAERPKGSFSTLEIQRTEQGDSAMYLCASSPQDSRTDTQYFGPGTRLTVL.

The chain uses TRBV30 and TRBJ1-1, with TRBD1 matching 9 bases. Germline V gene data show CDR1 as GTSNPN and CDR2 as SVGIG (reference sequence). The CDR3 consists of 14 residues. With 3 bases clipped from V and 5 bases from J, the junction kept 7 bases outside the gene matches. The CDR3 region has the DNA TGTGCCTGGAGGCCGGGACAGGGACATACTGAAGCTTTCTTT. This encodes CAWRPGQGHTEAFF.

The rearrangement links TRBV19 to TRBJ1-5, with 8 bases lining up with TRBD1. Germline CDR1 reads LNHDA; CDR2 reads SQIVND (reference sequence). The CDR3 totals 15 residues. V trimming: 7 bases; J trimming: 1 base; junction bases outside the gene matches: 6. The CDR3 bases are TGTGCCAGTACCTCACAGGGGGTGAGCAATCAGCCCCAGCATTTT. Its protein product is CASTSQGVSNQPQHF.

V gene TRBV19 combines with J gene TRBJ2-3; 7 positions match TRBD2. The CDR3 totals 12 residues. Germline loops: CDR1 LNHDA, CDR2 SQIVND (reference sequence). After removal of 5 bases from V and 6 bases from J, the junction contained 2 bases not matched to a gene. The CDR3 DNA reads as TGTGCCAGTAGTGCGGGAGATGATACGCAGTATTTT. Translating it yields CASSAGDDTQYF.

The rearrangement uses TRBV5-5 and TRBJ2-1; TRBD2 aligns across 10 bases. The trim removed 0 bases at V and 9 bases at J, leaving 9 bases unmatched. The germline gives CDR1 SGHKS, CDR2 YYEKEE (reference sequence). The CDR3 is 16 amino acids. The CDR3 nucleotides read TGTGCCAGCAGCTTGGAGGCTAGCGGGAGTATGGGTGAGCAGTTCTTC. Amino acid sequence: CASSLEASGSMGEQFF.

This rearrangement joins TRBV19 to TRBJ2-2; D possibly corresponds to TRBD2 (5 bases). This CDR3 comprises 19 residues. Germline CDR1 LNHDA, CDR2 SQIVND (reference sequence). Trimming took off 2 bases at V and 0 bases at J, with 19 bases between the two ends. DNA for the CDR3: TGTGCCAGTAGTATAAAGTTTCTGGTCGGGGAACCGAACACCGGGGAGCTGTTTTTT. Its translation is CASSIKFLVGEPNTGELFF.

The chain uses TRBV29-1 and TRBJ2-7; weak D call: TRBD1 (6 bases). There are 12 residues in the CDR3. V dropped 7 bases and J dropped 1 base, with 11 bases sitting between them. Per the germline V gene, CDR1 is SQVTM and CDR2 is ANQGSEA. CDR3 loop: CSAQGWSYEQYF. CDR3 coding DNA: TGCAGCGCACAGGGATGGTCCTACGAGCAGTACTTC.

The chain recombines TRBV2 with TRBJ1-1; D call uncertain. This CDR3 is built from 11 residues. Germline CDR1 is SNHLY and CDR2 is FYNNEI. V was clipped by 7 bases and J by 6 bases, with 9 bases between them. The CDR3 is CASKRASEAFF. The CDR3 nucleotides are TGTGCCAGCAAGAGGGCTTCTGAAGCTTTCTTT. The full variable domain, rest sourced from reference TRBV2 and TRBJ1-1, is EPEVTQTPSHQVTQMGQEVILRCVPISNHLYFYWYRQILGQKVEFLVSFYNNEISEKSEIFDDQFSVERPDGSNFTLKIRSTKLEDSAMYFCASKRASEAFFGQGTRLTVV.

The genes are TRBV6-5 and TRBJ1-1; TRBD1 might be the D (6 bases). V was cut by 6 bases and J by 1 base, with 12 bases left in between. From germline, CDR1 is MNHEY and CDR2 SVGAGI. This CDR3 comprises 14 residues. The CDR3 reads CASRYRTENTEAFF. The CDR3 DNA follows: TGTGCCAGCAGATATCGGACAGAGAACACTGAAGCTTTCTTT.

This chain joins TRBV28 and TRBJ2-1; D unclear. The CDR3 covers 14 residues. Per the germline V gene, CDR1 is MDHEN and CDR2 is SYDVKM. V was trimmed by 5 bases and J by 8 bases, leaving 16 bases between them. CDR3 DNA: TGTGCCAGCAGTGGGCGAGTGAAAGGCGATGAGCAGTTCTTC. Its protein product is CASSGRVKGDEQFF.

The chain recombines TRBV2 with TRBJ2-5; tentative D call: TRBD1 (6 bases). CDR3 length: 14 residues. The V and J ends lost 1 base and 9 bases respectively, with 15 bases between them. Germline V gene sequence: CDR1 SNHLY, CDR2 FYNNEI. DNA for the CDR3: TGTGCCAGCAGTGAAGACACAGGGCTAGGGGCCCAGTACTTC. This codes for CASSEDTGLGAQYF.

J is TRBJ2-1 and V is TRBV4-2; 16 bases map to TRBD2. This CDR3 spans 19 amino acids. J was trimmed by 4 bases and V by 4 bases; bases with no gene match: 10. Per germline, CDR1 LGHNA and CDR2 YNFKEQ. CDR3 DNA: TGTGCCAGCAGCCGGCAGACGGGACTAGCGGGAGGGACGTACAATGAGCAGTTCTTC. This encodes CASSRQTGLAGGTYNEQFF.

CDR3 coding DNA: TGTGCCAGCAGCAGGAGGGGGGGGCGGCAGGGGTACGAGCAGTACTTC. This codes for CASSRRGGRQGYEQYF. This chain uses TRBV21-1 with TRBJ2-7; the table names TRBD2, a call not compared with the DNA. TRBV21-1 is deemed a pseudogene. The CDR3 sequence is 16 residues long.

The V call is TRBV4-1, the J call TRBJ2-5; no clear D. The tail of the sequence fits TRBJ2-7 better, so the J call may be wrong. The CDR3 runs to 14 residues. Germline V gene sequence: CDR1 MGHRA, CDR2 YSYEKL. In nucleotides, the CDR3 is TGCGCCAGCAGCCAGACGGAAGGCTACTACGAGCAGTACTTC. This gives the protein CASSQTEGYYEQYF.

This chain connects TRBV19 to TRBJ2-5; 7 bases align to TRBD2. With 3 bases clipped from V and 9 bases from J, the junction kept 7 bases outside the gene matches. The CDR3 loop spans 13 amino acids. Germline CDR1 is LNHDA and CDR2 is SQIVND (reference sequence). The CDR3 sequence: CASSMGMGGAQYF. The CDR3 DNA is TGTGCCAGTAGTATGGGGATGGGGGGGGCCCAGTACTTC.

The chain uses TRBV6-6 and TRBJ2-1; 9 bases line up with TRBD1. The CDR3 runs 15 residues. Germline-derived CDR1 and CDR2 are MNHNY and SVGAGI (reference sequence). V lost 2 bases and J lost 7; bases outside the gene matches: 6. CDR3 region: CASSYPGQGANEQFF. In nucleotides, the CDR3 is TGTGCCAGCAGTTACCCGGGACAGGGAGCTAATGAGCAGTTCTTC.